Following are 29 T cell receptor beta chains from one sample sequenced in a study of T cell responses to AZD1222 COVID-19 vaccine. TCRdb's table, derived via immunoSEQ multiplex PCR, lists solely in-frame clones and lacks some. The table records about 220,000 clones, 93% of them present only once. The sample consisted of peripheral blood, taken on day 0 of MenACWY control vaccination. These receptors came from an adult in good health.

The rearrangement uses TRBV5-1 and TRBJ2-2; TRBD2 might be the D (6 bases). V was trimmed by 4 bases and J by 2 bases, leaving 12 bases between them. Per the germline V gene, CDR1 is SGHRS and CDR2 is YFSETQ. This CDR3 is 15 amino acids long. CDR3 nucleotides: TGCGCCAGCAGCGCGGGACGGACTAACACCGGGGAGCTGTTTTTT. Translating gives CASSAGRTNTGELFF.

The chain uses TRBV7-9 and TRBJ1-1; TRBD1 matches 9 bases. The CDR3 loop spans 13 amino acids. After removal of 5 bases from V and 4 bases from J, the junction contained 2 bases not matched to a gene. CDR1 SEHNR and CDR2 FQNEAQ come from the germline V gene (reference sequence). The CDR3 here is CASSRGQGTEAFF. CDR3 DNA sequence: TGTGCCAGCAGCCGGGGACAGGGCACTGAAGCTTTCTTT.

The CDR3 reads CASSQGGGGNTEAFF. CDR3 DNA: TGTGCCAGCAGCCAAGGGGGAGGAGGGAACACTGAAGCTTTCTTT. This chain links TRBV4-2 with TRBJ1-1; the D is unclear. This CDR3 region has 15 residues. Germline-derived CDR1 and CDR2 are LGHNA and YNFKEQ. Trimming shortened V by 1 base and J by 1 base, and 10 bases separated the two germline ends.

The rearrangement links TRBV5-1 to TRBJ2-2; 7 positions agree with TRBD2. Per the germline V gene, CDR1 is SGHRS and CDR2 is YFSETQ. This CDR3 has 17 amino acids. Unmatched junction bases numbered 11, after V lost 4 bases and J lost 2 bases. CDR3 DNA sequence: TGCGCCAGCAGCCTAACGGGGGGAACTCTAAACACCGGGGAGCTGTTTTTT. Amino acid sequence: CASSLTGGTLNTGELFF.

On this clone: No DNA is shown, since the ends of the CDR3 on it are uncertain; the CDR3 is the one TCRdb lists. The chain recombines TRBV28 with TRBJ1-1; the DNA was not used to check the table's D call, TRBD1. Germline CDR1 reads MDHEN; CDR2 reads SYDVKM. The CDR3 comprises 15 residues, both ends counted. This CDR3 is CASSSSTVGVTEAFF.

As DNA, the CDR3 is TGTGCCAGCAGCTCTTCGGGTCTGACTAGCACAGATACGCAGTATTTT. Amino acids: CASSSSGLTSTDTQYF. The chain combines TRBV7-6 with TRBJ2-3; D is unclear. Germline V lookup: CDR1 SGHVS, CDR2 FNYEAQ. The germline V and J ends were trimmed by 4 bases and 0 bases, with 14 bases remaining between them. The length of the CDR3 is 16 residues. The whole variable domain, filled in from reference TRBV7-6 and TRBJ2-3, reads GAGVSQSPRYKVTKRGQDVALRCDPISGHVSLYWYRQALGQGPEFLTYFNYEAQQDKSGLPNDRFSAERPEGSISTLTIQRTEQRDSAMYRCASSSSGLTSTDTQYFGPGTRLTVL.

The chain recombines TRBV24-1 with TRBJ2-5; possibly TRBD2 for D (6 bases). This CDR3 has 14 residues. V lost 3 bases, J lost 5 bases, and 12 bases lay in between. Germline CDR1 is KGHDR and CDR2 is SFDVKD. The CDR3 nucleotides are TGTGCCACCAGTGATCCCGGGACTCCCGAGACCCAGTACTTC. This encodes CATSDPGTPETQYF.

This chain uses TRBV3-1 (or the pseudogene TRBV3-2) with TRBJ2-2; 8 bases agree with TRBD1. Germline V lookup: CDR1 LGHDT, CDR2 YNNKEL (reference sequence). After removal of 2 bases from V and 0 bases from J, the junction contained 5 bases not matched to a gene. The CDR3 consists of 17 residues. The CDR3 nucleotides read TGTGCCAGCAGCCAACCCGGACAGGGAACGAACACCGGGGAGCTGTTTTTT. Translating it yields CASSQPGQGTNTGELFF.

The chain recombines TRBV5-4 with TRBJ1-2; D is unclear. From germline, CDR1 is SGHNT and CDR2 YYREEE (reference sequence). V was trimmed by 1 base and J by 0 bases, leaving 13 bases between them. The CDR3 loop spans 16 amino acids. CDR3 sequence (DNA): TGTGCCAGCAGCTTGCCATCAGGAAAGTCTAACTATGGCTACACCTTC. It specifies CASSLPSGKSNYGYTF. The full variable domain, its missing parts supplied by reference TRBV5-4 and TRBJ1-2, is ETGVTQSPTHLIKTRGQQVTLRCSSQSGHNTVSWYQQALGQGPQFIFQYYREEENGRGNFPPRFSGLQFPNYSSELNVNALELDDSALYLCASSLPSGKSNYGYTFGSGTRLTVV.

The sample holds one count of this clone. The genes are TRBV9 and TRBJ1-6; a possible D gene is TRBD1 (5 bases). In germline, CDR1 is SGDLS, CDR2 YYNGEE. This CDR3 spans 16 amino acids. The V end was cut by 0 bases, the J end by 8 bases, with 15 bases between. CDR3 loop: CASSVATRQGDSPLHF. In DNA form, the CDR3 reads TGTGCCAGCAGCGTAGCTACCAGGCAAGGGGATTCACCCCTCCACTTT.

The J gene is TRBJ2-5, the V gene TRBV3-1 (or the pseudogene TRBV3-2); 14 bases are shared with TRBD2. The CDR3 length is 15 residues. Germline CDR1 and CDR2: LGHDT and YNNKEL (reference sequence). The V segment lost 5 bases and the J segment 5 bases; nucleotides outside the gene matches: 4. Here the CDR3 DNA reads TGTGCCAGCAGCGGACTAGCGGGGGGAGCGGAGACCCAGTACTTC. Amino acid sequence: CASSGLAGGAETQYF.

V gene TRBV14 combines with J gene TRBJ1-5; no firm D call. CDR3 length equals 18 residues. Germline CDR1 is SGHDN and CDR2 is FVKESK. V lost 2 bases and J lost 0, with 17 bases in between. The CDR3 spells CASSQPQEALRSNQPQHF. DNA for the CDR3: TGTGCCAGCAGCCAACCCCAAGAAGCCCTACGTAGCAATCAGCCCCAGCATTTT.

This clone was recorded a few times. The chain couples TRBV5-6 to TRBJ1-4; the D is unclear. Per the germline V gene, CDR1 is SGHDT and CDR2 is YYEEEE. This CDR3 has 18 amino acids. V was trimmed by 4 bases and J by 2 bases, leaving 21 bases between them. CDR3 residues: CASSHFLAGRGTNEKLFF. CDR3 nucleotide sequence: TGTGCCAGCAGCCACTTCCTCGCCGGCAGAGGCACTAATGAAAAACTGTTTTTT.

The chain combines TRBV4-1 with TRBJ1-2; 10 nucleotides agree with TRBD1. Germline V CDR1 and CDR2: MGHRA, YSYEKL. Trimming cost V 1 base and J 7 bases; bases outside gene matches: 12. The CDR3 has 17 residues. The DNA of the CDR3 is TGCGCCAGCAGCCAAGTATTAGGAGTCGACAGGGGGCTTGGCTACACCTTC. It translates to CASSQVLGVDRGLGYTF.

This rearrangement joins TRBV16 to TRBJ2-4; a possible D gene is TRBD2 (6 bases). Germline V gene sequence: CDR1 KGHSY, CDR2 FQNENV. V was shortened by 0 bases and J by 10 bases, with 13 bases between the two germline ends. CDR3 length: 14 residues. The CDR3 is CASSQSAQGRIQYF. The CDR3 DNA follows: TGTGCCAGCAGCCAATCTGCGCAAGGGAGGATTCAGTACTTC.

The chain employs TRBV18 and TRBJ1-2, with TRBD1 identical over 9 bases. The CDR3 is 14 residues long. CDR1 is KGHSH and CDR2 is LQKENI in the germline V gene. The V and J ends lost 3 bases and 6 bases, in that order; junction bases with no gene match: 5. This CDR3 is CASSPGQGRNGYTF. Written as DNA, the CDR3 is TGTGCCAGCTCACCGGGACAGGGACGTAATGGCTACACCTTC.

The chain links TRBV28 to TRBJ1-1; D is unclear. Germline lookup yields CDR1 MDHEN and CDR2 SYDVKM. Trimming took off 7 bases at V and 5 bases at J, with 11 bases between the two ends. The CDR3 has 12 amino acids. CDR3 sequence reads: CASKLPQTEAFF. For the CDR3, the DNA is TGTGCCAGCAAACTCCCCCAGACTGAAGCTTTCTTT.

The V gene is TRBV2, the J gene TRBJ1-5, with D possibly TRBD1 on 5 matching bases. Germline CDR1 and CDR2: SNHLY and FYNNEI. Trimming shortened V by 2 bases and J by 7 bases, and 15 bases separated the two germline ends. This CDR3 is built from 15 residues. In DNA form, the CDR3 reads TGTGCCAGCAGTGAATCAGCCAGGGTCCACCAGCCCCAGCATTTT. Protein product: CASSESARVHQPQHF. Based on the CDR3 plus reference TRBV2 and TRBJ1-5, the full variable domain is EPEVTQTPSHQVTQMGQEVILRCVPISNHLYFYWYRQILGQKVEFLVSFYNNEISEKSEIFDDQFSVERPDGSNFTLKIRSTKLEDSAMYFCASSESARVHQPQHFGDGTRLSIL.

The V gene is TRBV5-8, the J gene TRBJ1-3, with D perhaps matching TRBD1 (5 bases). Germline CDR1 and CDR2: SGHTS and YDEGEE. V gave up 6 bases and J gave up 4 bases, with 14 bases separating them. This CDR3 contains 14 residues. The CDR3: CASTRQGPGNTIYF. CDR3 bases: TGTGCCAGCACTAGGCAGGGACCAGGAAACACCATATATTTT.

The J gene is TRBJ2-1, the V gene TRBV5-6; D perhaps matches TRBD1 (5 bases). Trimming shortened V by 0 bases and J by 5 bases, and 9 bases separated the two germline ends. There are 14 residues in the CDR3. Germline values: CDR1 SGHDT, CDR2 YYEEEE. The CDR3 nucleotides read TGTGCCAGCAGCTTGGTAGGGGTTAACAATGAGCAGTTCTTC. Its protein is CASSLVGVNNEQFF.

This rearrangement joins TRBV2 to TRBJ1-1, with D possibly being TRBD1 (5 bases). The CDR3 is 12 residues long. Germline loops: CDR1 SNHLY, CDR2 FYNNEI. Between the trimmed V and J ends, which lost 4 bases and 10 bases, there was a span of 13 bases. The CDR3: CASSAFGRGAFF. The CDR3 DNA reads as TGTGCCAGCAGTGCTTTTGGGAGGGGAGCTTTCTTT.

Remarks on this clone: Within the sample, other DNA sequences also encode this same CDR3. The rearrangement links TRBV3-1 (or the pseudogene TRBV3-2) to TRBJ1-1; D gene uncertain. Germline V gene sequence: CDR1 LGHDT, CDR2 YNNKEL (reference sequence). CDR3 size: 13 residues. V lost 3 bases to trimming and J lost 2 bases, with 7 bases between them. Written as DNA, the CDR3 is TGTGCCAGCAGCCAGGTTCGTAACACTGAAGCTTTCTTT. It codes for CASSQVRNTEAFF.

V gene TRBV6-5 combines with J gene TRBJ2-2; D call uncertain. This CDR3 has 11 residues. Germline V gene sequence: CDR1 MNHEY, CDR2 SVGAGI. Trimming removed 2 bases at V and 8 bases at J, with 3 bases between. The CDR3: CASSYLGELFF. CDR3 nucleotides: TGTGCCAGCAGTTACCTGGGGGAGCTGTTTTTT.

The J gene is TRBJ2-7, the V gene TRBV7-2; 7 nucleotides align to TRBD2. The V segment lost 4 bases and the J segment 0 bases; nucleotides outside the gene matches: 3. Germline assignment: CDR1 SGHTA and CDR2 FQGNSA. The CDR3 runs to 14 residues. As DNA, the CDR3 is TGTGCCAGCAGCTCCGGGACTACCTCCTACGAGCAGTACTTC. It yields the protein CASSSGTTSYEQYF.

As DNA, the CDR3 is TGTGCCAGCAGGCAAACAGAATCTGGAAACACCATATATTTT. It yields the protein CASRQTESGNTIYF. The chain links TRBV6-5 to TRBJ1-3; D not certain. The V gene lost 6 bases and the J gene lost 1 base, with 10 bases spanning the gap. The germline V gene encodes CDR1 MNHEY and CDR2 SVGAGI. CDR3 length equals 14 residues.

The chain has TRBV3-1 (or the pseudogene TRBV3-2) and TRBJ2-1; TRBD2 is a possible D gene (7 bases). V was cut by 4 bases and J by 7 bases, with 14 bases left in between. This CDR3 comprises 14 residues. CDR1 is LGHDT and CDR2 is YNNKEL in the germline V gene (reference sequence). In DNA, the CDR3 is TGTGCCAGCAGCCTAGGGGGGGGTTCGAATGAGCAGTTCTTC. Translating it yields CASSLGGGSNEQFF.

The rearrangement links TRBV11-1 to TRBJ2-1; D assignment may be TRBD1 or TRBD2 (6 bases each). The CDR3 is 15 residues long. The V end was cut by 4 bases, the J end by 3 bases, with 13 bases between. Germline V gene lookup returns CDR1 SGHAT and CDR2 FQDESV (reference sequence). DNA of the CDR3: TGTGCCAGCAGCTCCCCCCGGGGGCGCTACAATGAGCAGTTCTTC. Amino acids: CASSSPRGRYNEQFF.

This clone was detected once. This sequence joins TRBV27 and TRBJ1-5; D may be TRBD1 (5 bases). The germline V and J ends were trimmed by 1 base and 6 bases, with 7 bases remaining between them. CDR3 length: 13 residues. Germline V gives CDR1 MNHEY, CDR2 SMNVEV (reference sequence). CDR3 nucleotide sequence: TGTGCCAGCAGTTTATGGGGCACTCAGCCCCAGCATTTT. Residues: CASSLWGTQPQHF.

The chain recombines TRBV5-4 with TRBJ1-1; 10 bases are shared with TRBD1. CDR1 and CDR2 from the germline V gene are SGHNT and YYREEE (reference sequence). This CDR3 spans 15 amino acids. After removal of 2 bases from V and 4 bases from J, the junction contained 5 bases not matched to a gene. This CDR3 is CASSFPGQGSTEAFF. The CDR3 DNA is TGTGCCAGCAGCTTCCCGGGACAGGGGAGCACTGAAGCTTTCTTT.